Listed below are T cell receptor beta chains from one sample, sequenced in a study of blood T cell repertoires in COVID-19. Data came from immunoSEQ multiplex PCR; TCRdb stores just in-frame clones and leaves some out. Seen here are almost 300,000 clones, about 87% observed once, and the top ten hold 1.3%. The sample taken for sequencing was peripheral blood. These receptors were collected from a man aged 70-80 years with acute or convalescent COVID-19. The CDR3 runs from the conserved cysteine through the conserved F or W. A D gene is named only where the DNA matches it firmly. Clone size appears in some rows only: once, few, many, or a class for an expanded clone.

cdr3_nt	cdr3_aa	cdr3_length	v_call	j_call	d_call	clone_size
TGTGCCAGCGGGGCAGGGCCTAATGAAAAACTGTTTTTT	CASGAGPNEKLFF	13	TRBV6-1	TRBJ1-4	NA	NA
TGCGCCAGCAGCTCAACCTCGACAGGGTATGGCTACACCTTC	CASSSTSTGYGYTF	14	TRBV5-1	TRBJ1-2	TRBD1	NA
TGTGCCAGCAGCCGGTCACCCCTTTACAATGAGCAGTTCTTC	CASSRSPLYNEQFF	14	TRBV28	TRBJ2-1	NA	NA
TGTGCCAGTAAGGAGCGGACAGCTCTGAATTCACCCCTCCACTTT	CASKERTALNSPLHF	15	TRBV19	TRBJ1-6	NA	NA
TGTGCCTGGAGTCGGGGGTACCAAGAGACCCAGTACTTC	CAWSRGYQETQYF	13	TRBV30	TRBJ2-5	NA	NA
TGTGCCAGCACCCTGACTAGCGGGGACTCCTACGAGCAGTACTTC	CASTLTSGDSYEQYF	15	TRBV6-6	TRBJ2-7	TRBD2	NA
TGTGCCAGCAGCTTCGATCCTAGCGGAGAGACCCAGTACTTC	CASSFDPSGETQYF	14	TRBV7-2	TRBJ2-5	TRBD2	NA
TGCGCCAGCAGCCAGACTAGCGGGAGTGGTGGTACGCAGTATTTT	CASSQTSGSGGTQYF	15	TRBV5-1	TRBJ2-3	TRBD2	NA
TGTGCCACCAGTGATTCCTCCGGGAGCACCAGGTATGAGCAGTTCTTC	CATSDSSGSTRYEQFF	16	TRBV24-1	TRBJ2-1	NA	NA
TGTGCCAGCAGTTACTCAGGGACAGCCCAAGAGACCCAGTACTTC	CASSYSGTAQETQYF	15	TRBV28	TRBJ2-5	TRBD1	NA
TGTGCCACCAGTGAGGAGGGTGTGACTGAAGCTTTCTTT	CATSEEGVTEAFF	13	TRBV24-1	TRBJ1-1	NA	NA
TGTGCCAGCAGCTTAGCGAAGGGGACAGGGTCCTACGAGCAGTACTTC	CASSLAKGTGSYEQYF	16	TRBV7-9	TRBJ2-7	TRBD1	few
TGCGCCAGCAGCCAAGGGGTAGCGGTTTCAGAGACCCAGTACTTC	CASSQGVAVSETQYF	15	TRBV4-3	TRBJ2-5	NA	NA
TGCGCCAGCAGCTTGGCCATCACAGGGGGTGGGGAGACCCAGTACTTC	CASSLAITGGGETQYF	16	TRBV5-1	TRBJ2-5	TRBD1	NA
TGTGCCAGCAAGAAGTCAGGTACCATGAACACTGAAGCTTTCTTT	CASKKSGTMNTEAFF	15	TRBV6-4	TRBJ1-1	NA	NA
TGTGCCAGCAGCTCCCGGCGGGTAGCGGGGGGATCCTCCTACGAGCAGTACTTC	CASSSRRVAGGSSYEQYF	18	TRBV7-3	TRBJ2-7	TRBD2	NA
TGTGCCCGAGGGACAGGGGCACCCGAATTCTCTGGAAACACCATATATTTT	CARGTGAPEFSGNTIYF	17	TRBV12-2	TRBJ1-3	NA	NA
TGTGCCAGCAGCCCTAGGACTAGCGGGGGACAGAACACCGGGGAGCTGTTTTTT	CASSPRTSGGQNTGELFF	18	TRBV7-2	TRBJ2-2	TRBD2	NA
TGCGCCAGCAGCCTGGACCGGCGGGTGTTCTTC	CASSLDRRVFF	11	TRBV5-1	TRBJ2-1	NA	NA
TGTGCCAGCAGCGGTACAGGCGTTTATGGCTACACCTTC	CASSGTGVYGYTF	13	TRBV9	TRBJ1-2	NA	NA
TGCGCCAGCAGCCAAGGCGAACTCCATGGCACTGAAGCTTTCTTT	CASSQGELHGTEAFF	15	TRBV4-3	TRBJ1-1	NA	NA
TGCGCCAGCAGCAACCGGGACAGGGTAAGAAATGAGCAGTTCTTC	CASSNRDRVRNEQFF	15	TRBV5-1	TRBJ2-1	TRBD1	NA
TGTGCCAGCAGTTCCCCCCTCGAGCAGTACTTC	CASSSPLEQYF	11	TRBV28	TRBJ2-7	NA	NA
TGTGCCAGCAGCTTCTCTGGGGCGGTGAACACCGGGGAGCTGTTTTTT	CASSFSGAVNTGELFF	16	TRBV7-2	TRBJ2-2	NA	NA
TGTGCCAGCGAGGACAGAAACACCGGGGAGCTGTTTTTT	CASEDRNTGELFF	13	TRBV6-5	TRBJ2-2	NA	NA
TGTGCCAGCAGTTTTCCCGGAACTAGCTCCTACAATGAGCAGTTCTTC	CASSFPGTSSYNEQFF	16	TRBV28	TRBJ2-1	NA	few
TGTGCCAGCAGCCCGCAACCACAGGGGTGGGGGCACCAGCCCCAGCATTTT	CASSPQPQGWGHQPQHF	17	TRBV3-1/TRBV3-2	TRBJ1-5	TRBD1	NA
TGTGCCAGCAGTACCGCGACAGGGCGAGGTTCACCCCTCCACTTT	CASSTATGRGSPLHF	15	TRBV6-6	TRBJ1-6	TRBD1	once
TGTGCCAGCAGCTTAGAGGGACAGAATAATTCACCCCTCCACTTT	CASSLEGQNNSPLHF	15	TRBV7-9	TRBJ1-6	TRBD1	NA
TGTGCAAGTCGCTTAAATTGGACTTTCGGGGAGCTGTTTTTT	CASRLNWTFGELFF	14	TRBV12-2	TRBJ2-2	NA	NA
TGTGCCAGCAGTTTAATGCCGGGAAATTCACCCCTCCACTTT	CASSLMPGNSPLHF	14	TRBV27	TRBJ1-6	NA	NA